Detailed here is one T cell receptor (beta chain). The antigen remains unidentified. V was clipped by 2 bases and J by 8 bases; unmatched bases: 11. The CDR3 totals 16 residues. From germline, CDR1 is SNHLY and CDR2 FYNNEI. The repertoire was sequenced with immunoSEQ multiplex PCR; TCRdb's copy has only in-frame clones and lacks some. The sample consists of about 130,000 clones, 80% to 90% of them appearing once. This sample is drawn from a study of cytomegalovirus exposure and HLA in healthy donors. In the study overall: The same platform as the roughly 670 first-cohort repertoires was used for the roughly 130 validation repertoires, a later analysis reported.

Findings and limits, study-wide: Associated with cytomegalovirus, according to the listing, were fewer than 200 TCR beta chains.

The source is a woman aged 18-35 years in good health and CMV-seropositive. Sequenced: PBMCs. This sequence joins TRBV2 and TRBJ2-1; TRBD2 aligns across 8 bases. The CDR3 DNA reads TGTGCCAGCAGTGAAAGGAGGGCGGGGGGAGCATATGAGCAGTTCTTC. This sequence encodes CASSERRAGGAYEQFF. Based on the CDR3 plus reference TRBV2 and TRBJ2-1, the full variable domain is EPEVTQTPSHQVTQMGQEVILRCVPISNHLYFYWYRQILGQKVEFLVSFYNNEISEKSEIFDDQFSVERPDGSNFTLKIRSTKLEDSAMYFCASSERRAGGAYEQFFGPGTRLTVL.